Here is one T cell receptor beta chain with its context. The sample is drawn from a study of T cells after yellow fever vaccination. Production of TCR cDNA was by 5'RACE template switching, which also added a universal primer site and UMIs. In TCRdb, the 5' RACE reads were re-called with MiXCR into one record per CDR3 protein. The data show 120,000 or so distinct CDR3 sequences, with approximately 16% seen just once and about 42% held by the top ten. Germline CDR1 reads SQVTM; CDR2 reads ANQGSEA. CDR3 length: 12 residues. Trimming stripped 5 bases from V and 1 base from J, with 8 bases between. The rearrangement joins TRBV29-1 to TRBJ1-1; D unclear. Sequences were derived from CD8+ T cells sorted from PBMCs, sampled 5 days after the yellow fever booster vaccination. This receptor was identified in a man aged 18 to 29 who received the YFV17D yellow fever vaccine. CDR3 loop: CSVTDSNTEAFF. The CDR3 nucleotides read TGCAGCGTTACAGATTCGAACACTGAAGCTTTCTTT.